The source of this T cell receptor beta chain is a study of cytomegalovirus exposure and HLA in healthy donors (dated by TCRdb to the late 2010s). At the level of the whole study: According to a later analysis, one platform produced both the 110 or so validation repertoires and the 620 or so repertoires of the first cohort. The aim of the study was to test whether cataloging public T cell receptors could identify signatures of past pathogen exposure. In addition to the first cohort of roughly 670 subjects, a separate validation cohort of 120 different subjects was used. To predict cytomegalovirus infection status, the study brought together high-throughput TCR immunosequencing, statistical association of individual TCRs with disease status, and machine learning.

Its CDR3 holds 13 amino acids, cysteine through phenylalanine. The DNA shown is the 39-base CDR3, in frame from base 1. V is reduced by 1 base and J by 3 bases, leaving a spacing of 7 bases between them. CDR1 and CDR2 (SGHRS, YFSETQ) derive from the germline V gene. Donors formed part of the validation cohort, which comprised 95 to 150 subjects and was distinct from the first cohort of 670 or so subjects. Here is what the overall study found, with its caveats: While some public TCRs were present in many individuals, most TCR sequences turned up only very rarely across donors. The authors suggested that the approach could potentially be extended to other disease states and immunological phenotypes. A total of about 180 TCR beta chains were listed by the study as associated with cytomegalovirus. In a later analysis, TCRs clustered in the first cohort were found to also tend to co-occur in the approximately 120 validation repertoires, with approximately 95% of cluster scores above 0. All 130 or so repertoires were used to score co-occurrence in the validation cohort in a later analysis, because that analysis had no HLA typing for the cohort. The classifier was reported to diagnose cytomegalovirus status with high specificity and sensitivity in both the original cohort and the validation cohort. In vitro tests confirmed that a few of the cytomegalovirus-associated TCR beta chains recognize cytomegalovirus antigens.

Receptors were amplified or captured by the immunoSEQ multiplex PCR assay. For the original study's pipeline: A statistical classification framework was developed to diagnose cytomegalovirus status using the catalog of TCR beta chain sequences. TCRdb carries this immuneACCESS record with in-frame sequences only. Its versions omit some clonotypes, under half of them owing to an unresolved V gene in the studies checked, with the rest unexplained. That table supplies the V and J calls and clone size; D and trimming were determined from the DNA. The table for this sample lists 180,000 or so clones; around 86% of them were counted only once. The top ten hold 6.5% to 7.5% of the sample. To note about this clone: Its antigen specificity is not known. Within one base of it there is no much larger clone, and no base qualities were kept.

This receptor was obtained from a man aged 25-45 years in good health and CMV-seropositive. The chain uses TRBV5-1 and TRBJ1-1, and perhaps TRBD1 as D gene, on 6 matching bases. Sequenced sample: PBMCs. The CDR3 corresponds to CASSLRGHTEAFF. The nucleotide sequence reads TGCGCCAGCAGCTTGCGGGGGCACACTGAAGCTTTCTTT.